This note documents a single T cell receptor (beta chain) sequence. Antigen specificity is unknown. Some clones are missing from TCRdb's copy, which holds only in-frame ones; the method was immunoSEQ multiplex PCR. This sample yields approximately 52,000 clones, of which 86% are seen a single time; 15% to 20% belongs to the top ten. The data belong to a study of T cells in localized non-small cell lung cancer. Overall study findings and caveats: Analysis by sequencing included only one tumor region, so heterogeneity remains possible. Detection in adjacent lung was observed for a median approximately 53 of the top 100 tumor clones. Higher blood T cell density tracked longer overall survival.

This CDR3 spans 12 amino acids. From germline, CDR1 is MNHEY and CDR2 SVGAGI. The V and J ends lost 6 bases and 2 bases, in that order; junction bases with no gene match: 0. The source is a male donor aged 60 or over with stage III squamous cell lung carcinoma. V and J are TRBV6-5 and TRBJ2-7; 8 bases are a match to TRBD2. The sample here was peripheral blood, taken before any cancer treatment. The CDR3 region is CASRTSAYEQYF. The CDR3 nucleotides are TGTGCCAGCAGGACTAGCGCCTACGAGCAGTACTTC.